Below, 7 T cell receptor beta chains from the same sample are listed, as sequenced in a study of cytomegalovirus exposure and HLA in healthy donors (dated by TCRdb to 2016 to 2017). Preparation of the library involved the immunoSEQ multiplex PCR assay. For the multiplex PCR, a mixture combining 60 forward primers for TCR Vbeta segments and 13 reverse primers for TCR Jbeta segments was used. TCRdb took this table from immuneACCESS and kept in-frame rearrangements with V and J called. Such tables lack part of the clones; where checked against another copy, unresolved V genes explain under half of the gap, and the rest is unexplained. For this sample the table gives 75,000 to 95,000 clones, of which roughly 80% were detected only once. Clones ranked in the top ten supply approximately 2.3% of the sample. Sequenced material: PBMCs. These TCRs come from a man in his late teens or twenties in good health and CMV-seronegative.

This chain connects TRBV15 to TRBJ2-3, with 7 positions matching TRBD2. V was pared by 0 bases and J by 1 base, with 7 bases of the junction left unmatched. In germline, CDR1 is LNHNV, CDR2 YYDKDF (reference sequence). The CDR3 is made up of 17 amino acids. The CDR3 DNA follows: TGTGCCACCAGCAGAGATACGCGGGAGAGCGGCACAGATACGCAGTATTTT. It encodes CATSRDTRESGTDTQYF.

V usage is TRBV4-3 and J usage is TRBJ2-3, with D perhaps TRBD1 (6 bases). There are 17 residues in the CDR3. V lost 2 bases, J lost 0 bases, and 15 bases lay in between. Per the germline V gene, CDR1 is LGHNA and CDR2 is YSLEER. The CDR3 region has the DNA TGCGCCAGCAGCCAAACCAAACAGGGAAGAAGCACAGATACGCAGTATTTT. It encodes CASSQTKQGRSTDTQYF.

The chain recombines TRBV9 with TRBJ1-1; D unclear. The germline V and J ends were trimmed by 2 bases and 0 bases, with 5 bases remaining between them. The CDR3 length is 13 residues. Germline CDR1 reads SGDLS; CDR2 reads YYNGEE. In nucleotides, the CDR3 is TGTGCCAGCAGCGTTCTCCTGAACACTGAAGCTTTCTTT. This codes for CASSVLLNTEAFF.

The J gene is TRBJ1-1, the V gene TRBV5-1; D gene ambiguous. In germline, CDR1 is SGHRS, CDR2 YFSETQ. V was trimmed by 5 bases and J by 1 base, leaving 12 bases between them. The CDR3 is 14 residues long. The DNA for the CDR3 is TGCGCCAGCAGTTACCGTGGGCAGAACACTGAAGCTTTCTTT. Protein product: CASSYRGQNTEAFF.

Here the CDR3 DNA reads TGCGCCAGCAGTGACCCGGGACTAGCGATAGATACGCAGTATTTT. This encodes CASSDPGLAIDTQYF. This chain links TRBV10-1 with TRBJ2-3; 10 bases align to TRBD2. This CDR3 has 15 amino acids. Per germline, CDR1 WNHNN and CDR2 SYGVQD (reference sequence). Germline trimming cut 3 bases from V and 5 bases from J; bases unmatched to any gene: 5.

The chain has TRBV30 and TRBJ2-3; a weak D match, TRBD1 (5 bases). Germline V CDR1 and CDR2: GTSNPN, SVGIG (reference sequence). Deletions cut 1 base from V and 4 bases from J, with 9 bases between. This CDR3 is built from 13 residues. This CDR3 reads CAWSAGFADTQYF. The CDR3 nucleotides are TGTGCCTGGAGTGCAGGGTTCGCAGATACGCAGTATTTT.

The V and J genes are TRBV7-2 and TRBJ2-6; no firm D call. Germline values: CDR1 SGHTA, CDR2 FQGNSA. Trimming removed 1 base from V and 0 bases from J, with 4 bases in between. The CDR3 covers 15 residues. The CDR3 DNA follows: TGTGCCAGCAGCTTAGAGCACTCTGGGGCCAACGTCCTGACTTTC. Amino acid sequence: CASSLEHSGANVLTF.